This TCR beta chain emerged from a study of blood T cell repertoires in COVID-19. The ends lost 7 bases at V and 5 bases at J; junction bases unmatched: 13. Germline CDR1 SGHNT, CDR2 YYREEE (reference sequence). CDR3 length equals 15 residues. Assay used: immunoSEQ multiplex PCR; TCRdb lists only in-frame clones, some missing. Of about 120,000 clones in the sample, around 86% were seen once. This sequence joins TRBV5-4 and TRBJ2-5, with TRBD2 matching 8 bases. The receptor was isolated from a woman aged 70-85 years with acute or convalescent COVID-19. Material for sequencing was peripheral blood. The CDR3 DNA sequence: TGTGCCAGCCACACCTCACGGGGGGGCAGGGAGACCCAGTACTTC. Translation gives CASHTSRGGRETQYF.